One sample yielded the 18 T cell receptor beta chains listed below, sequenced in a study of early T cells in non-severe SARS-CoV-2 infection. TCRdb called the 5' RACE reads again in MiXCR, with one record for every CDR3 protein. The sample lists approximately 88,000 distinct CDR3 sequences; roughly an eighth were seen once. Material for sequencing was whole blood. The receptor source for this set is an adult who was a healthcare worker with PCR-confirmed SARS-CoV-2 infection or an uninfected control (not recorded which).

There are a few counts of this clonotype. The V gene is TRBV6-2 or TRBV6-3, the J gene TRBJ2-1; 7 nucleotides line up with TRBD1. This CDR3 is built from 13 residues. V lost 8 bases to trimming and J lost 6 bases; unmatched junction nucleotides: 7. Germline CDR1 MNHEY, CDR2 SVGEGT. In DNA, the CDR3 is TGTGCCAGCGGAACAGGGGCTAGCAATGAGCAGTTCTTC. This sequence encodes CASGTGASNEQFF.

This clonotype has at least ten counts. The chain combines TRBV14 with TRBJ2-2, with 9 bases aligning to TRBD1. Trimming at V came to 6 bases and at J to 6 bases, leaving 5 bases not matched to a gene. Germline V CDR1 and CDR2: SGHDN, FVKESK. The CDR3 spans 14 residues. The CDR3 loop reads CASSHRGRAGELFF. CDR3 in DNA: TGTGCCAGCAGTCACAGGGGGCGCGCCGGGGAGCTGTTTTTT.

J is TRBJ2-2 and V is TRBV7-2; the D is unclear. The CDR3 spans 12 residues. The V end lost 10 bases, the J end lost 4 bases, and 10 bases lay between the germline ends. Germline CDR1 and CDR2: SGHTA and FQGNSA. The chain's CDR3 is CATILFTGELFF. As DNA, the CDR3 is TGTGCCACCATTTTGTTCACCGGGGAGCTGTTTTTT.

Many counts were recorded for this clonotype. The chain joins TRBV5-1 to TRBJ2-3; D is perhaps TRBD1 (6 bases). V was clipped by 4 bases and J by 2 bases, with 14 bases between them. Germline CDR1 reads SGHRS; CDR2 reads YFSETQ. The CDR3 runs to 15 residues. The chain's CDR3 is CASSPTGPPTDTQYF. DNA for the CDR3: TGCGCCAGCAGCCCTACAGGGCCCCCCACAGATACGCAGTATTTT.

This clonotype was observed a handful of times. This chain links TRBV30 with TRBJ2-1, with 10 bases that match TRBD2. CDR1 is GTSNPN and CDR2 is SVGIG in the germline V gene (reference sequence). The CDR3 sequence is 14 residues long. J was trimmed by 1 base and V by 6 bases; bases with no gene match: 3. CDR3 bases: TGTGCCTGTTTAGCGGGGGGATCCTACAATGAGCAGTTCTTC. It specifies CACLAGGSYNEQFF.

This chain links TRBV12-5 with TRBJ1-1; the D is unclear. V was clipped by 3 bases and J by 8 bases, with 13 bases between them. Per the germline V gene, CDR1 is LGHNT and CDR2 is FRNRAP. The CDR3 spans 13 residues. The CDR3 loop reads CASGLILGGEAFF. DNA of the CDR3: TGTGCTAGTGGTTTAATTCTGGGAGGAGAAGCTTTCTTT.

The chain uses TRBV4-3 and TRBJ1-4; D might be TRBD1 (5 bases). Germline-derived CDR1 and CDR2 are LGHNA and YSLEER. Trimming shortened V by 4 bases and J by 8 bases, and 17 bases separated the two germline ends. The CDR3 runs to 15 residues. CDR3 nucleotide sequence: TGCGCCAGCAGCCGTTCTTGGGGGTCTTGGGAAAAACTGTTTTTT. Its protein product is CASSRSWGSWEKLFF.

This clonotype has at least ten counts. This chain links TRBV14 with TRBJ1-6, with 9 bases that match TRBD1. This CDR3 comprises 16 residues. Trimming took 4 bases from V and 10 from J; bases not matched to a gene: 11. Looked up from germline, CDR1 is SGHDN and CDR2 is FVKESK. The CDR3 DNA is TGTGCCAGCAGCCTTGGGACAGGGATTGGGAACTCACCCCTCCACTTT. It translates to CASSLGTGIGNSPLHF.

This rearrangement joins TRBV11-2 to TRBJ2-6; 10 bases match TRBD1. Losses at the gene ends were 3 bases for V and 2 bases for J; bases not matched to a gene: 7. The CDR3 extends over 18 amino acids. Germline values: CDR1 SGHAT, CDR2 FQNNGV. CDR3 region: CASSLSTGGDPGANVLTF. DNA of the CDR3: TGTGCCAGCAGCTTGTCGACAGGGGGCGATCCTGGGGCCAACGTCCTGACTTTC.

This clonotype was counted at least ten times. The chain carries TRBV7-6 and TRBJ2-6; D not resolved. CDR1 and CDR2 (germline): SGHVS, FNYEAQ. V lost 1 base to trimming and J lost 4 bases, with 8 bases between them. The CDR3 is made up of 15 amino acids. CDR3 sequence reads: CASSLGVSGANVLTF. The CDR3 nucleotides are TGTGCCAGCAGCTTAGGGGTTTCCGGGGCCAACGTCCTGACTTTC.

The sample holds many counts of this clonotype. The CDR3 is CASSYQIRDRGRGRGAFF. The CDR3 DNA follows: TGTGCCAGCAGTTACCAAATCCGGGACAGGGGTAGAGGGCGGGGTGCTTTCTTT. The V call is TRBV6-6, the J call TRBJ1-1; TRBD1 matches 10 bases. The V gene end was trimmed by 2 bases and the J gene end by 11 bases; junction bases not matched to a gene: 20. The CDR3 covers 18 residues. Germline V gene lookup returns CDR1 MNHNY and CDR2 SVGAGI (reference sequence).

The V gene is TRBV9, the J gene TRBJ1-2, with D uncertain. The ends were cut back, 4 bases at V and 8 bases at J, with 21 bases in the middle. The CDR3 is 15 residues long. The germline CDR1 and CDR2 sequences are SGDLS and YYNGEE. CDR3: CASSQSSTGIEGYTF. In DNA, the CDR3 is TGTGCCAGCAGCCAATCTTCTACGGGGATTGAAGGCTACACCTTC.

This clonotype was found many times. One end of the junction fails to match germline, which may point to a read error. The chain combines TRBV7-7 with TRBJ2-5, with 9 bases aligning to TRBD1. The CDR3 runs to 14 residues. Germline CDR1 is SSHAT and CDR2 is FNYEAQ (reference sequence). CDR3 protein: CASSSLGQGGTQYF. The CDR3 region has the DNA TGTGCTAGCAGCTCCCTGGGACAGGGAGGGACCCAGTACTTC.

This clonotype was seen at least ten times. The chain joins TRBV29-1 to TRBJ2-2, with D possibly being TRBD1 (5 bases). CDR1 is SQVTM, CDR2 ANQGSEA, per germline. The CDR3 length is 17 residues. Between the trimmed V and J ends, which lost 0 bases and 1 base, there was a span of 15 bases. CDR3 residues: CSVEDPKTEMNTGELFF. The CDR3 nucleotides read TGCAGCGTTGAAGACCCCAAGACAGAGATGAACACCGGGGAGCTGTTTTTT.

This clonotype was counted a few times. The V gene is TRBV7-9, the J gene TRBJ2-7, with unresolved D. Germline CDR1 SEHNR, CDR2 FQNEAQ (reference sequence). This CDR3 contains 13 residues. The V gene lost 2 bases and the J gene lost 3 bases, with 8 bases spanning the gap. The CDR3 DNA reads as TGTGCCAGCAGCTTATCGAACAGCTACGAGCAGTACTTC. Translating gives CASSLSNSYEQYF.

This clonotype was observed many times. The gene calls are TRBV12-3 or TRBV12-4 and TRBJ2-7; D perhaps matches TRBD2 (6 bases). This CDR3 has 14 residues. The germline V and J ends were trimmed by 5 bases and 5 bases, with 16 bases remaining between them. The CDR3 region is CASSPRGLTHEQYF. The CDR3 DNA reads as TGTGCCAGCAGTCCACGGGGACTTACCCACGAGCAGTACTTC.

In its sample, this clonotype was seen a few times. The CDR3 nucleotides are TGTGCCAGCTCTCCCCGACAGGGGGTCGGGTACGAGCAGTACTTC. It encodes CASSPRQGVGYEQYF. V usage is TRBV18 and J usage is TRBJ2-7, with 9 bases lining up with TRBD1. Looked up from germline, CDR1 is KGHSH and CDR2 is LQKENI. This CDR3 has 15 amino acids. The J segment lost 4 bases and the V segment lost 6 bases, leaving 10 bases of the junction unmatched.

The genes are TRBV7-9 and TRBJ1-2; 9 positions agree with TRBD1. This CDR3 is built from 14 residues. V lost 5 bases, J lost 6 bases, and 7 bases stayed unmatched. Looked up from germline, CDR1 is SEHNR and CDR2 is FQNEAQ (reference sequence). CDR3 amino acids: CASSRTGGTDGYTF. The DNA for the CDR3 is TGTGCCAGCAGCCGAACAGGGGGCACGGATGGCTACACCTTC.